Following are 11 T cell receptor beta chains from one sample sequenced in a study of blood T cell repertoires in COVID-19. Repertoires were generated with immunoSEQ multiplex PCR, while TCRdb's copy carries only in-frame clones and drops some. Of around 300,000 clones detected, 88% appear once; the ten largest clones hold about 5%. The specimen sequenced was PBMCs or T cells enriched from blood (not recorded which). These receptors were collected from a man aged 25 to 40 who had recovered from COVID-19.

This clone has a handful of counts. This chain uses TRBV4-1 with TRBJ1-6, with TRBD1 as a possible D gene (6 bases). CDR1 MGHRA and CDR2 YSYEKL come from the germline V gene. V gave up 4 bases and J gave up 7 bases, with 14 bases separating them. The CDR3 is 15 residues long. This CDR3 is CASSPGQYRNSPLHF. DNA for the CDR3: TGCGCCAGCAGCCCGGGACAATATAGGAATTCACCCCTCCACTTT.

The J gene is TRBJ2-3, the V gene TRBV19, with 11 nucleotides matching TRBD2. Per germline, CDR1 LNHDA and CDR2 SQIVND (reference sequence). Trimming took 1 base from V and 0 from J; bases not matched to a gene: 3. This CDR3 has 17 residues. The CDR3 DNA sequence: TGTGCCAGTAGTATAGGACTAGCGGGGACCAGCACAGATACGCAGTATTTT. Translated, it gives CASSIGLAGTSTDTQYF.

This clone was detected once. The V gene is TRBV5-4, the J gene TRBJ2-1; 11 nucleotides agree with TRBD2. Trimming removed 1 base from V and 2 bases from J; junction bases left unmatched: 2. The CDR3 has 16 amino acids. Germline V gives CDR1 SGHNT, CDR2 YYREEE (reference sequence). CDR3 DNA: TGTGCCAGCAGCTTGATAGCGGGGGGGCCCTACAATGAGCAGTTCTTC. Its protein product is CASSLIAGGPYNEQFF. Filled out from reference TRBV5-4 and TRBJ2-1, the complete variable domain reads ETGVTQSPTHLIKTRGQQVTLRCSSQSGHNTVSWYQQALGQGPQFIFQYYREEENGRGNFPPRFSGLQFPNYSSELNVNALELDDSALYLCASSLIAGGPYNEQFFGPGTRLTVL.

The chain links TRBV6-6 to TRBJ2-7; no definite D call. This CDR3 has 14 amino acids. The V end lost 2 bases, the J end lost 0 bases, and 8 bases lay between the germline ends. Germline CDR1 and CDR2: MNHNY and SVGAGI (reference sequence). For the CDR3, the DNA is TGTGCCAGCAGTTACGGCGGATTCTCCTACGAGCAGTACTTC. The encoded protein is CASSYGGFSYEQYF.

CDR3 in DNA: TGTGCCAGCAGTCCCAGTACAGGGTGGGGCCAGCATTTT. Amino acid sequence: CASSPSTGWGQHF. The rearrangement uses TRBV12-3 or TRBV12-4 and TRBJ1-5, with D possibly TRBD1 on 6 matching bases. The CDR3 length is 13 residues. Trimming pared 5 bases from V and 12 bases from J, leaving 17 bases between.

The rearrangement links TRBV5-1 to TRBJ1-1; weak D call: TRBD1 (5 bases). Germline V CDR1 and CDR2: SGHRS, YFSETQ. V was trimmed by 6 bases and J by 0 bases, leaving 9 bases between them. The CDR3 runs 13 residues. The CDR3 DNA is TGCGCCAGCAAAAGGGGAATGAACACTGAAGCTTTCTTT. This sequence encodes CASKRGMNTEAFF.

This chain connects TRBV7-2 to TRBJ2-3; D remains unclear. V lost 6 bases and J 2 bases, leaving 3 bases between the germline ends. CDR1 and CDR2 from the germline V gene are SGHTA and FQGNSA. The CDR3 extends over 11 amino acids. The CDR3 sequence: CASRATDTQYF. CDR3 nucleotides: TGTGCCAGCAGGGCCACAGATACGCAGTATTTT.

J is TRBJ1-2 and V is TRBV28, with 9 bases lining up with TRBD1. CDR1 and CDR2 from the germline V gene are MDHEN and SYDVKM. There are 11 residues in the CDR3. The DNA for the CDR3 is TGTGCGACAGGGGGAGACTATGGCTACACCTTC. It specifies CATGGDYGYTF.

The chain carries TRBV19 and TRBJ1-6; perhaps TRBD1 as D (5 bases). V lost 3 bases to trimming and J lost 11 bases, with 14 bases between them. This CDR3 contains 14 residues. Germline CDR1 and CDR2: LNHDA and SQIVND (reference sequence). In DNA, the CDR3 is TGTGCCAGTAGTATCGGGCTTTCAGGGCCACCCCTCCACTTT. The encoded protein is CASSIGLSGPPLHF.

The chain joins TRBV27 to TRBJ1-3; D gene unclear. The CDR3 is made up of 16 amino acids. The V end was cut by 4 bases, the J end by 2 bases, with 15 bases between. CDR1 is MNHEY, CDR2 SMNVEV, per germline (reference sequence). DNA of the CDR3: TGTGCCAGCAGTTCTTTCGGAGGGTTCGCTGGAAACACCATATATTTT. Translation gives CASSSFGGFAGNTIYF.

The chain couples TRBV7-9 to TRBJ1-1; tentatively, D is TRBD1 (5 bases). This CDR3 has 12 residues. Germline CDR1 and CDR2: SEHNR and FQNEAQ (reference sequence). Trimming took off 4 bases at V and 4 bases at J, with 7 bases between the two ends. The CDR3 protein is CASSSQGTEAFF. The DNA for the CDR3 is TGTGCCAGCAGCTCCCAGGGCACTGAAGCTTTCTTT.